The next 22 T cell receptor beta chains were all read from a single sample in a study of breast tumors, draining lymph nodes, adjacent tissues. One entry per CDR3 protein results from TCRdb running MiXCR on the multiplex PCR reads. Of 150,000 to 200,000 distinct CDR3 sequences in the sample, 33% are singletons; the top ten hold roughly 3.8%. The lymph nodes were axillary draining lymph nodes from breast cancer patients. The source material was axillary lymph node tissue. The receptors were gathered from a female donor with breast cancer. Some clones in this sample may be carry-over from other donors' samples.

V gene TRBV20-1 combines with J gene TRBJ2-3; possible D gene TRBD2, 5 bases. This CDR3 is 19 amino acids long. The germline CDR1 and CDR2 sequences are DFQATT and SNEGSKA (reference sequence). V was shortened by 6 bases and J by 1 base, with 29 bases between the two germline ends. CDR3 in amino acids: CSAADTNTGKGYGTDTQYF. The CDR3 DNA sequence: TGCAGTGCAGCAGACACGAACACCGGGAAAGGGTACGGCACAGATACGCAGTATTTT.

The sample holds many counts of this clonotype. V and J are TRBV5-1 and TRBJ1-5, with D perhaps TRBD1 (6 bases). CDR1 and CDR2 from the germline V gene are SGHRS and YFSETQ. This CDR3 region has 15 residues. The germline V and J ends were trimmed by 4 bases and 4 bases, with 15 bases remaining between them. CDR3 sequence (DNA): TGCGCCAGCAGCACGTCGAGGACAGAAAATCAGCCCCAGCATTTT. Its translation is CASSTSRTENQPQHF.

A word on this clonotype: Since a much larger clone is just one base distant, this may be a read error. The V call is TRBV6-5, the J call TRBJ2-1; the D is unclear. V was shortened by 6 bases and J by 5 bases, with 11 bases between the two germline ends. From germline, CDR1 is MNHEY and CDR2 SVGAGI. The CDR3 extends over 13 amino acids. The CDR3, as DNA: TGTGCCAGCAGACTCAAGGAGAACAATGAGCAGTTCTTC. This codes for CASRLKENNEQFF.

To note about this clonotype: Since a much larger clone is just one base distant, this may be a read error. V gene TRBV3-1 combines with J gene TRBJ2-5, with 8 bases matching TRBD2. The CDR3 has 15 amino acids. The V segment lost 4 bases and the J segment 1 base; nucleotides outside the gene matches: 5. CDR1 LGHDT and CDR2 YNNKEL come from the germline V gene (reference sequence). This CDR3 reads CASSRSGGPQETQYF. The DNA of the CDR3 is TGTGCCAGCAGCCGATCGGGGGGGCCCCAAGAGACCCAGTACTTC.

A word on this clonotype: The conserved closing phenylalanine or tryptophan is absent in this CDR3, likely reflecting a read error. The chain combines TRBV7-2 with TRBJ2-1; TRBD1 matches at 9 bases. Germline V lookup: CDR1 SGHTA, CDR2 FQGNSA. The V segment lost 3 bases and the J segment 8 bases; nucleotides outside the gene matches: 5. This CDR3 has 14 amino acids. Here the CDR3 reads CASSFTGQGHEQFL. In nucleotides, the CDR3 is TGTGCCAGCAGCTTTACGGGACAGGGCCATGAGCAGTTCCTC.

This clonotype was seen repeatedly, ten times or more. The chain carries TRBV12-3 or TRBV12-4 and TRBJ2-7; 8 bases are shared with TRBD1. After removal of 3 bases from V and 5 bases from J, the junction contained 6 bases not matched to a gene. The CDR3 length is 14 residues. CDR3 in amino acids: CASSFRDRSHEQYF. For the CDR3, the DNA is TGTGCCAGCAGTTTCCGGGACAGGTCCCACGAGCAGTACTTC.

In regard to this clonotype: This likely comes from a read error, as the CDR3 has no conserved phenylalanine or tryptophan at its end. The limits of the CDR3 on the DNA are not certain, so only TCRdb's listed CDR3 is given. The rearrangement links TRBV6-5 to TRBJ1-6. Termini included, the CDR3 measures 8 amino acids. Germline V gene sequence: CDR1 MNHEY, CDR2 SVGAGI. This CDR3 reads CASSYTTT.

This clonotype has a count of ten or more. The rearrangement joins TRBV9 to TRBJ2-2, with 10 bases that match TRBD1. V trimming: 4 bases; J trimming: 6 bases; junction bases outside the gene matches: 6. CDR1 and CDR2 from the germline V gene are SGDLS and YYNGEE. The CDR3 runs to 15 residues. Here the CDR3 reads CASSSLTGGPGELFF. The DNA for the CDR3 is TGTGCCAGCAGCTCCCTGACAGGGGGCCCCGGGGAGCTGTTTTTT.

This clonotype was detected ten times or more. The CDR3 DNA sequence: TGTGCCAGTGCTTTGACCCTCGTCTCTGGAAACACCATATATTTT. Amino acid sequence: CASALTLVSGNTIYF. V and J are TRBV19 and TRBJ1-3; D not certain. V lost 8 bases and J lost 0, with 14 bases in between. In germline, CDR1 is LNHDA, CDR2 SQIVND (reference sequence). The CDR3 is 15 residues long.

This clonotype was recorded at least ten times. The chain joins TRBV29-1 to TRBJ2-5; D might be TRBD1 or TRBD2, each matching 6 bases. This CDR3 comprises 14 residues. The V end was cut by 5 bases, the J end by 4 bases, with 17 bases between. Germline V gives CDR1 SQVTM, CDR2 ANQGSEA. The CDR3: CSVNALGGGETQYF. Written as DNA, the CDR3 is TGCAGCGTTAATGCTTTGGGGGGCGGAGAGACCCAGTACTTC.

J is TRBJ2-5 and V is TRBV7-9, with D perhaps TRBD1 or TRBD2 (6 bases each). V was clipped by 5 bases and J by 5 bases, with 18 bases between them. Germline lookup yields CDR1 SEHNR and CDR2 FQNEAQ (reference sequence). The CDR3 is 15 residues long. For the CDR3, the DNA is TGTGCCAGCAGCCCCCCCGGGGGCCGAGGTGAGACCCAGTACTTC. Translated, it gives CASSPPGGRGETQYF.

This clonotype was observed many times. The V gene is TRBV6-5, the J gene TRBJ2-6; 12 positions agree with TRBD1. V shed 6 bases, J shed 2 bases, and the junction held 5 bases outside the gene matches. Looked up from germline, CDR1 is MNHEY and CDR2 is SVGAGI. The CDR3 spans 17 residues. This CDR3 reads CASSQGQGAPGANVLTF. The DNA of the CDR3 is TGTGCCAGCAGCCAGGGACAGGGGGCGCCTGGGGCCAACGTCCTGACTTTC.

This clonotype was seen ten or more times. V is TRBV7-2 and J is TRBJ2-7; D perhaps matches TRBD1 (6 bases). V lost 5 bases and J lost 7, with 9 bases in between. This CDR3 has 11 amino acids. Germline V lookup: CDR1 SGHTA, CDR2 FQGNSA. The CDR3 DNA reads as TGTGCCAGCAGCAAGAGGGGGGAGCAGTACTTC. Translated, it gives CASSKRGEQYF.

The sample holds one count of this clonotype. A read error is likely, as this CDR3 ends without the conserved phenylalanine or tryptophan. The chain has TRBV12-3 or TRBV12-4 and TRBJ2-5; maybe TRBD2 (5 bases). Trimming removed 6 bases from V and 4 bases from J, with 12 bases in between. The CDR3 runs 13 residues. The CDR3 DNA is TGTGCCAGCAGCCAATGTGGAGGAGAGACCCAGTACCTC. Translation: CASSQCGGETQYL.

This clonotype was recorded at least ten times. The genes are TRBV24-1 and TRBJ2-1, with 8 positions matching TRBD2. This CDR3 comprises 14 residues. V lost 0 bases to trimming and J lost 10 bases; unmatched junction nucleotides: 4. From germline, CDR1 is KGHDR and CDR2 SFDVKD. CDR3 protein: CATSDLHIAGEQFF. CDR3 bases: TGTGCCACCAGTGATTTGCATATAGCGGGGGAGCAGTTCTTC.

This clonotype was found many times. The chain's CDR3 is CSARAVLGHNEQFF. The CDR3 region has the DNA TGCAGTGCTAGGGCAGTTCTAGGGCACAATGAGCAGTTCTTC. The V call is TRBV20-1, the J call TRBJ2-1; D unresolved. The CDR3 has 14 amino acids. Trimming stripped 3 bases from V and 5 bases from J, with 14 bases between. Germline lookup yields CDR1 DFQATT and CDR2 SNEGSKA (reference sequence).

This clonotype was seen repeatedly, ten times or more. The chain recombines TRBV27 with TRBJ1-5, with TRBD1 matching 8 bases. CDR1 is MNHEY and CDR2 is SMNVEV in the germline V gene (reference sequence). The length of the CDR3 is 15 residues. V was clipped by 5 bases and J by 3 bases; unmatched bases: 6. The CDR3 loop reads CASSIGTGSNQPQHF. DNA for the CDR3: TGTGCCAGCAGTATCGGGACAGGCTCCAATCAGCCCCAGCATTTT.

This clonotype was observed at least ten times. CDR3 amino acids: CASSLRQGGLKDLSAGQETQYF. In nucleotides, the CDR3 is TGTGCCAGCAGCTTAAGGCAGGGTGGCCTGAAGGACCTGAGCGCGGGACAAGAGACCCAGTACTTC. This chain connects TRBV7-3 to TRBJ2-5; D is perhaps TRBD2 (6 bases). V gave up 1 base and J gave up 2 bases, with 32 bases separating them. CDR1 SGHTA and CDR2 FQGTGA come from the germline V gene. This CDR3 has 22 amino acids.

This clonotype was seen repeatedly, ten times or more. The J gene is TRBJ1-2, the V gene TRBV18; 9 nucleotides line up with TRBD1. CDR1 KGHSH and CDR2 LQKENI come from the germline V gene. There are 14 residues in the CDR3. Unmatched junction bases numbered 7, after V lost 3 bases and J lost 8 bases. The CDR3 DNA sequence: TGTGCCAGCTCACCTACAGGGGGCGCGGAGGGCTACACCTTC. Translation: CASSPTGGAEGYTF.

The chain joins TRBV19 to TRBJ1-1; TRBD1 is a possible D gene (6 bases). This CDR3 is built from 16 residues. Between the trimmed V and J ends, which lost 6 bases and 1 base, there was a span of 18 bases. The germline V gene encodes CDR1 LNHDA and CDR2 SQIVND (reference sequence). The CDR3 DNA reads as TGTGCCAGTAGCCCTCGACAGGCCTATTCGAACACTGAAGCTTTCTTT. It codes for CASSPRQAYSNTEAFF.

The V and J genes are TRBV19 and TRBJ1-5; the D is unclear. Germline V gene data show CDR1 as LNHDA and CDR2 as SQIVND (reference sequence). CDR3 length equals 15 residues. Trimming removed 8 bases from V and 2 bases from J, with 16 bases in between. Here the CDR3 DNA reads TGTGCCAGTGCCCCCCGGGCAGCCCGCAATCAGCCCCAGCATTTT. Its protein is CASAPRAARNQPQHF.

This clonotype was picked up many times. This chain connects TRBV19 to TRBJ2-3, with a tentative D call TRBD2 (5 bases). From germline, CDR1 is LNHDA and CDR2 SQIVND (reference sequence). Trimming removed 6 bases from V and 2 bases from J, with 12 bases in between. This CDR3 contains 14 residues. The DNA for the CDR3 is TGTGCCAGTAGCACCGGGGTTACCACAGATACGCAGTATTTT. Translation gives CASSTGVTTDTQYF.